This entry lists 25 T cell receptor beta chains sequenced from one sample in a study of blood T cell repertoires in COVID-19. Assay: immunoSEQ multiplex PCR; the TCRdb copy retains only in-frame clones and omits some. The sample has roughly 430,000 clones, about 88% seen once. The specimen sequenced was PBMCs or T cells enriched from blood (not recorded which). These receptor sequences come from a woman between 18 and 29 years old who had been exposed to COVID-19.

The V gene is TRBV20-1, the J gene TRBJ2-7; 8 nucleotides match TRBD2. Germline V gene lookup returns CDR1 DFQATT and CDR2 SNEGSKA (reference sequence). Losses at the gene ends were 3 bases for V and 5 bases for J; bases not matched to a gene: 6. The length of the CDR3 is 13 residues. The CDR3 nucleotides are TGCAGTGCTAGTCAAAGCGGGAGCCACGAGCAGTACTTC. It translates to CSASQSGSHEQYF.

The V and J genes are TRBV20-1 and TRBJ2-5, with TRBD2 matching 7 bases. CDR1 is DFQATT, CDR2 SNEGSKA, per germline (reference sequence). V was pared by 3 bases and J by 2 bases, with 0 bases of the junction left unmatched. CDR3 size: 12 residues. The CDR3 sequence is CSASSGQETQYF. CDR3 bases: TGCAGTGCTAGTAGCGGGCAAGAGACCCAGTACTTC.

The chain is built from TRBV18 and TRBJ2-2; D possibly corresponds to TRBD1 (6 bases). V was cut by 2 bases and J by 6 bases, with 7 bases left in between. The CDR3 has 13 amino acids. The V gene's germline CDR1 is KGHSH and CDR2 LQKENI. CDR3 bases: TGTGCCAGCTCACCAGAGGGGGCCGGGGAGCTGTTTTTT. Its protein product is CASSPEGAGELFF.

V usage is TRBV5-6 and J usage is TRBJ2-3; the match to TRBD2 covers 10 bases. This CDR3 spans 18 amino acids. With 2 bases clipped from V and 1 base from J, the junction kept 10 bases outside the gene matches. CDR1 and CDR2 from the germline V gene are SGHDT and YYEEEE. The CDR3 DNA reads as TGTGCCAGCAGCTTATTTATAGGGACTAGCGTCCGCACAGATACGCAGTATTTT. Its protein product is CASSLFIGTSVRTDTQYF. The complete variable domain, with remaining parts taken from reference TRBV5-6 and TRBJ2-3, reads DAGVTQSPTHLIKTRGQQVTLRCSPKSGHDTVSWYQQALGQGPQFIFQYYEEEERQRGNFPDRFSGHQFPNYSSELNVNALLLGDSALYLCASSLFIGTSVRTDTQYFGPGTRLTVL.

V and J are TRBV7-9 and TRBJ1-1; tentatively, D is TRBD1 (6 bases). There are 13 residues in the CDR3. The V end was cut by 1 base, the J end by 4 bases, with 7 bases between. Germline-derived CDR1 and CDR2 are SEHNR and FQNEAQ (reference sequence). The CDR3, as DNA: TGTGCCAGCAGCTTAGGAGGGGGCACTGAAGCTTTCTTT. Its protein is CASSLGGGTEAFF. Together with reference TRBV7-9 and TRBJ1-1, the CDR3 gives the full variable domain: DTGVSQNPRHKITKRGQNVTFRCDPISEHNRLYWYRQTLGQGPEFLTYFQNEAQLEKSRLLSDRFSAERPKGSFSTLEIQRTEQGDSAMYLCASSLGGGTEAFFGQGTRLTVV.

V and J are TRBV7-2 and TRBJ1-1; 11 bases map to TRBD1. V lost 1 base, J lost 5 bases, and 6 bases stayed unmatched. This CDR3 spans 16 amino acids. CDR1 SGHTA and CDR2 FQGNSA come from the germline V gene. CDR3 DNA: TGTGCCAGCAGCTTAGGGGACAGGGGGGTGAGGACTGAAGCTTTCTTT. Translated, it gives CASSLGDRGVRTEAFF.

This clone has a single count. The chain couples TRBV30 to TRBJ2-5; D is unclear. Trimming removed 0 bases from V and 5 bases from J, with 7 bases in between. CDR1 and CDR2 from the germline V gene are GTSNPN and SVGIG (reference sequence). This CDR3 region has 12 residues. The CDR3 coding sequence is TGTGCCTGGAGTGTACAGTGGGAGACCCAGTACTTC. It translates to CAWSVQWETQYF.

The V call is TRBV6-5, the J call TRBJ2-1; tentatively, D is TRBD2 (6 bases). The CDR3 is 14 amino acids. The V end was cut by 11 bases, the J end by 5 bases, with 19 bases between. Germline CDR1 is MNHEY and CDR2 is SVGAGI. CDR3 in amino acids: CAVPGDRGNNEQFF. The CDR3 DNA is TGTGCCGTCCCGGGGGACCGCGGAAACAATGAGCAGTTCTTC.

This chain's CDR3 is CASSPLDAGAGGEAFF. Written as DNA, the CDR3 is TGTGCCAGCTCACCCCTCGACGCGGGGGCAGGTGGTGAAGCTTTCTTT. V is TRBV18 and J is TRBJ1-1; D is perhaps TRBD1 (6 bases). This CDR3 contains 16 residues. CDR1 KGHSH and CDR2 LQKENI come from the germline V gene. The V and J ends lost 3 bases and 7 bases respectively, with 21 bases between them.

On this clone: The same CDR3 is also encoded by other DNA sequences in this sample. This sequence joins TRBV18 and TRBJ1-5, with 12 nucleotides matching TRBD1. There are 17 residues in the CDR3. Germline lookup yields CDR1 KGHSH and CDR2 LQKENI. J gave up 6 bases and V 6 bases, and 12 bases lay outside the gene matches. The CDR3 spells CASSRGTGGADGQPQHF. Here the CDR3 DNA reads TGTGCCAGCTCTCGAGGGACAGGGGGCGCAGATGGTCAGCCCCAGCATTTT.

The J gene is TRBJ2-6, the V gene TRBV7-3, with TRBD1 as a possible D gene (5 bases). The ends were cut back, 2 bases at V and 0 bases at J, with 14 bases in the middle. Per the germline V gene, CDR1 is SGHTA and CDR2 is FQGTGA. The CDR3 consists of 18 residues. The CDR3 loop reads CASSLGPGLSSGANVLTF. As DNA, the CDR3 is TGTGCCAGCAGCTTAGGTCCAGGGCTAAGCTCTGGGGCCAACGTCCTGACTTTC.

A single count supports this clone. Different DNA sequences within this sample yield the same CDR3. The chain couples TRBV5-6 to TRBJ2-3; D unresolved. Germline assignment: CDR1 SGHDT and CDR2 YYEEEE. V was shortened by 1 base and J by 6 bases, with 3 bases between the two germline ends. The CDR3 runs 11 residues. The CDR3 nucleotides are TGTGCCAGCAGCTTGCTTGATACGCAGTATTTT. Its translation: CASSLLDTQYF.

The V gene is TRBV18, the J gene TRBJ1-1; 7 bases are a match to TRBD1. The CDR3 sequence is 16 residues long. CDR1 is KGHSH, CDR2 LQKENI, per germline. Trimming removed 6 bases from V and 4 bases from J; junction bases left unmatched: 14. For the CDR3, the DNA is TGTGCCAGCTCCCTACAGTCGACAGGGTCGAGCACTGAAGCTTTCTTT. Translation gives CASSLQSTGSSTEAFF.

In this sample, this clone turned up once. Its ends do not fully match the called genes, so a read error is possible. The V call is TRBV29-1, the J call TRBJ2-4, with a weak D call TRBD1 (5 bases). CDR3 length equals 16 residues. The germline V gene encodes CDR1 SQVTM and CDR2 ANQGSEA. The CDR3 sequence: CSVEGPDNVAENIQYF. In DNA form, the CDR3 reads TGCAGCGTTGAAGGTCCGGACAATGTAGCCGAAAACATTCAGTACTTC.

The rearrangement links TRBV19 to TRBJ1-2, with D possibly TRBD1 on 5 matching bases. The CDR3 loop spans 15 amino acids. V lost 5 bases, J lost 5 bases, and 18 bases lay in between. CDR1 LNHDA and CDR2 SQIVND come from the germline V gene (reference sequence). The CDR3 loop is CASSPPLAGWYGYTF. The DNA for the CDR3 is TGTGCCAGTAGTCCACCTTTAGCAGGGTGGTATGGCTACACCTTC.

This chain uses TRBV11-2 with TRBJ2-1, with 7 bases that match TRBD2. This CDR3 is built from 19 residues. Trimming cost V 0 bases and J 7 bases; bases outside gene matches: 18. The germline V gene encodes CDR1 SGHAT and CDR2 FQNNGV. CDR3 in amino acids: CASSLDSFSGLVSNNEQFF. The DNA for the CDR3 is TGTGCCAGCAGCTTAGATAGTTTTTCCGGACTAGTGAGTAATAATGAGCAGTTCTTC.

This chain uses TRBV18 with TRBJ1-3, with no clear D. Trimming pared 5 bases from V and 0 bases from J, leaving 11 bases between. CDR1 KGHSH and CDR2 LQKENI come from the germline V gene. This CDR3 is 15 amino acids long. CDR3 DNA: TGTGCCAGCTCAACGACACACGCCTCTGGAAACACCATATATTTT. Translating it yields CASSTTHASGNTIYF.

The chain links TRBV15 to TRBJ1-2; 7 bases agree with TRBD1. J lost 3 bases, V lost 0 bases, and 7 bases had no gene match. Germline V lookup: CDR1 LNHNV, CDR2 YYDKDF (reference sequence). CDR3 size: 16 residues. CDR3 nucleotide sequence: TGTGCCACCAGCAGAGATGACAGGGAGGTGGACTATGGCTACACCTTC. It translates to CATSRDDREVDYGYTF.

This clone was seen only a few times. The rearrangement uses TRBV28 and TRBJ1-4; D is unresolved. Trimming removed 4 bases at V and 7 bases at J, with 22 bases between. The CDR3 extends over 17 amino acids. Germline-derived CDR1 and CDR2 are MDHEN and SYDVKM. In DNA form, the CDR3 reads TGTGCCAGCAGTTCGGGCCGGGGAGGCGGCTTGTTTGAAAAACTGTTTTTT. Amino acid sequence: CASSSGRGGGLFEKLFF.

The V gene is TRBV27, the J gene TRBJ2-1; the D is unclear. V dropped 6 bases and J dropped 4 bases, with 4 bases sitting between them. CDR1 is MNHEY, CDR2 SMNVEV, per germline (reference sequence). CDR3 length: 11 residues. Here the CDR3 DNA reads TGTGCCAGCAGCTTTTACAATGAGCAGTTCTTC. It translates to CASSFYNEQFF.

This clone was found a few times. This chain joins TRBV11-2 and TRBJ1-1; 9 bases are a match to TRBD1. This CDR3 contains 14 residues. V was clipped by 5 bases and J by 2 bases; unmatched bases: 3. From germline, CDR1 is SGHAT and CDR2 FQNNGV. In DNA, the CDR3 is TGTGCCAGCAGCCGGGACAGGGTCAACACTGAAGCTTTCTTT. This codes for CASSRDRVNTEAFF.

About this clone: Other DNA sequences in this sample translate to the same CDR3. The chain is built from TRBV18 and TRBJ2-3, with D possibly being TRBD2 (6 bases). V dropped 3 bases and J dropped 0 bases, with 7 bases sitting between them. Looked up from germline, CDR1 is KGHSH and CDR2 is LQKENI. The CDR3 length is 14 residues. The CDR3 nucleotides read TGTGCCAGCTCACCCGGGACTAGCACAGATACGCAGTATTTT. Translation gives CASSPGTSTDTQYF.

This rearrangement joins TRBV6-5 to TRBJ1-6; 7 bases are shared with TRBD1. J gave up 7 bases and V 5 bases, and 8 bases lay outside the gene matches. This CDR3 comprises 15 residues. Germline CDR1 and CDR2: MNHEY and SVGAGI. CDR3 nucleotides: TGTGCCAGCAGTCCAGCCCAGGGGGGAAATTCACCCCTCCACTTT. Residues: CASSPAQGGNSPLHF.

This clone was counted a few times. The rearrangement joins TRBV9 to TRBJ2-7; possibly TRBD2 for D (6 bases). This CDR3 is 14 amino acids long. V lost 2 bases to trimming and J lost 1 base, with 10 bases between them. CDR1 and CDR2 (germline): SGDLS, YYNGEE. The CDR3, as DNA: TGTGCCAGCAGCGTCGGGGGAGTGTCCTACGAGCAGTACTTC. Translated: CASSVGGVSYEQYF.

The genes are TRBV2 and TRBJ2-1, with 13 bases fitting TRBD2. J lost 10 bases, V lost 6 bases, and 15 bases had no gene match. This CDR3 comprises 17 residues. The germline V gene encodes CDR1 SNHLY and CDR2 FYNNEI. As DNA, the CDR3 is TGTGCCAGCAGCGGGAAAATAACTAGCGGGAGGGCCAGGGAGCAGTTCTTC. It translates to CASSGKITSGRAREQFF. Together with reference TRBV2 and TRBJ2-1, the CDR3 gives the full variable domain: EPEVTQTPSHQVTQMGQEVILRCVPISNHLYFYWYRQILGQKVEFLVSFYNNEISEKSEIFDDQFSVERPDGSNFTLKIRSTKLEDSAMYFCASSGKITSGRAREQFFGPGTRLTVL.